A selection of T cell receptor beta chains follows, all from one sample in a study of OX40 agonist ivuxolimab in advanced cancers. Clones were sequenced by immunoSEQ multiplex PCR, and TCRdb holds only the in-frame ones, with some missing. The sample has 60,000 to 70,000 clones, roughly 85% seen once. Here the sequenced sample was CD4+ or CD8+ T cells sorted from blood, taken in a trial of the OX40 agonist ivuxolimab. The receptors stem from an adult with an advanced solid tumor such as melanoma, head and neck, liver or kidney cancer. Each CDR3 is given without its conserved first and last residue. The order of the fields is V gene, J gene, CDR3 protein.

TRBV5-1	TRBJ2-7	ASSLAMPGLAGDNSYEQY
TRBV5-8	TRBJ1-6	ASSVGTGYNSPLH
TRBV5-1	TRBJ2-7	ASSIRGEAPYEQY
TRBV11-2	TRBJ2-4	ASSLIGTLENIQY
TRBV30	TRBJ2-4	AWARGELAKNIQY
TRBV6-5	TRBJ1-1	ASTGDLNTEAF
TRBV2	TRBJ1-3	ASSGGQGIGNTIY
TRBV9	TRBJ2-3	ASSSRDETADTQY
TRBV7-2	TRBJ2-7	ASSQPGRAIYEQY
TRBV15	TRBJ1-2	ATSRGPNDGYT
TRBV27	TRBJ2-6	ASTSRGAGANVLT
TRBV9	TRBJ2-5	ASSRGLAGGPQLTQY
TRBV19	TRBJ1-2	ASSNMGQGYT
TRBV19	TRBJ2-1	ASSMDRPTNNEQF
TRBV14	TRBJ1-2	ASSAQGIYGYT
TRBV30	TRBJ2-6	AWMFWSSGANVLT
TRBV28	TRBJ2-3	ASSPSGGNTQY
TRBV7-2	TRBJ2-7	ASSLGGPYEQY
TRBV9	TRBJ2-2	ASSVYTGELF
TRBV27	TRBJ2-2	ASSLSPGRGRVTGELF
TRBV7-9	TRBJ2-7	ASSPGGGGEQY
TRBV7-8	TRBJ1-1	ASSYRDRVNTEAF
TRBV2	TRBJ1-2	ASSEDRDGYT
TRBV9	TRBJ2-3	ASSVNRGQSTDTQY
TRBV2	TRBJ2-1	ATTGQGAVVQF
TRBV30	TRBJ2-3	AWSAAIEPAQY
TRBV19	TRBJ2-7	ASSIQAGPTYEQY
TRBV27	TRBJ2-5	ARRTTQETQY
TRBV11-2	TRBJ2-3	ASSLVTSDYRDTQY
TRBV30	TRBJ1-4	AWTAGRSGKLF
TRBV9	TRBJ2-2	ASTTGGGYVGELF
TRBV19	TRBJ1-1	ASSIEARFEAF
TRBV27	TRBJ2-7	ASMGGGIPTEQY
TRBV10-2	TRBJ2-3	ASRGWSSRSDTQY
TRBV30	TRBJ1-6	AWSPGTGSAPLH
TRBV27	TRBJ1-5	ASRDRRISGNQPQH
TRBV28	TRBJ2-2	ASRTGTGSGRLTGELF
TRBV10-1	TRBJ2-5	ASSEKTSLRMGTQY
TRBV28	TRBJ1-4	ASSLAGRGPTNEKLF
TRBV27	TRBJ2-1	ASTRAYPTNEQF
TRBV20-1	TRBJ2-5	SRQGQETQY
TRBV5-1	TRBJ2-5	ASSLGQVGQETQY
TRBV19	TRBJ1-5	ASSIEQNRYNQPQH
TRBV19	TRBJ2-7	ASSKTDSHYEQY
TRBV7-3	TRBJ2-7	ASSLGRSYEQY
TRBV7-9	TRBJ2-2	ASSRTENTGELF
TRBV18	TRBJ2-7	ASSKRQQSYEQY
TRBV29-1	TRBJ1-5	SVVEGRGDQPQH
TRBV15	TRBJ2-7	ATSRGRGPGSSYEQY
TRBV5-1	TRBJ2-1	ARSLGGGPAGANLRAISYNEQF
TRBV28	TRBJ2-1	ASSRGTFTYNEQF
TRBV20-1	TRBJ1-2	VATFLGGYT
TRBV4-1	TRBJ1-3	ASSRLVTGEGNTIY
TRBV19	TRBJ2-4	ASTASGNGLFPAKNIQY
TRBV7-9	TRBJ2-2	ASSPWNTGELF
TRBV9	TRBJ2-2	ASSGVLQGGELF